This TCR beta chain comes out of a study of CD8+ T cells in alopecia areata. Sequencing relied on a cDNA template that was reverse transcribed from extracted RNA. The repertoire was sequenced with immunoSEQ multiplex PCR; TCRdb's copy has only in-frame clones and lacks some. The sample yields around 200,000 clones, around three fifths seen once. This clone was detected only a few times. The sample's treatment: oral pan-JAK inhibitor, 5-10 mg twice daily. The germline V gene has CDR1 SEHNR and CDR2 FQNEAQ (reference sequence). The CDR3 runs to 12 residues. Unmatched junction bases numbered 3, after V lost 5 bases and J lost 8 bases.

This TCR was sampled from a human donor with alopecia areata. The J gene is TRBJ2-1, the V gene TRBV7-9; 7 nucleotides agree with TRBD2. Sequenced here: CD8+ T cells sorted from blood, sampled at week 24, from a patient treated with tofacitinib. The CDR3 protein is CASSLRGDEQFF. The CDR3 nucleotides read TGTGCCAGCAGCCTCCGGGGGGATGAGCAGTTCTTC.